The sequence of this T cell receptor beta chain was determined in a study of T cells after yellow fever vaccination. Study observations and caveats: FACS-sorted repertoires could contain abundant clonotypes contaminating from the bulk population. Though it reached lower strength, the secondary response hit its peak faster, day 5 versus 15.

With regard to this clonotype: Its antigen is currently unknown.

Conversion of TCR transcripts into cDNA relied on 5'RACE template switching, which added a universal primer site and UMIs. TCRdb ran MiXCR on the 5' RACE reads and lists one entry per CDR3 protein. This sample has roughly 400,000 distinct CDR3 sequences, with 15% to 20% found just once. This CDR3 comprises 15 residues. V was clipped by 4 bases and J by 4 bases, with 17 bases between them. Germline CDR1 reads SGHRS; CDR2 reads YFSETQ. Sequencing used PBMCs, obtained before the yellow fever booster vaccination. The chain couples TRBV5-1 to TRBJ1-2; tentatively, D is TRBD1 (5 bases). This receptor was obtained from a man aged 18 to 35 who received the YFV17D yellow fever vaccine. The chain's CDR3 is CASSLQSLGGYGYTF. The CDR3 region has the DNA TGCGCCAGCAGCCTGCAATCGTTGGGGGGCTATGGCTACACCTTC. The whole variable domain, filled in from reference TRBV5-1 and TRBJ1-2, reads KAGVTQTPRYLIKTRGQQVTLSCSPISGHRSVSWYQQTPGQGLQFLFEYFSETQRNKGNFPGRFSGRQFSNSRSEMNVSTLELGDSALYLCASSLQSLGGYGYTFGSGTRLTVV.